The rows below give T cell receptor beta chains drawn from one sample of a study of cytomegalovirus exposure and HLA in healthy donors. Assay used: immunoSEQ multiplex PCR; TCRdb lists only in-frame clones, some missing. This sample has 100,000 to 150,000 clones, with under 12% found just once. Input material: PBMCs. The source of these receptors is a woman aged 18-29 years in good health and CMV-seropositive. Both conserved end residues are trimmed from each CDR3.

V	J	CDR3
TRBV29-1	TRBJ1-3	SVNTGDSGNTIY
TRBV5-6	TRBJ2-1	ASSLVGGGFAGEQF
TRBV28	TRBJ1-3	ASSSGLSSGNTIY
TRBV2	TRBJ2-2	ASSGKREGLTGELF
TRBV2	TRBJ1-1	ACSGQGITEAF
TRBV5-4	TRBJ2-7	ASSLRQGSYEQY
TRBV27	TRBJ2-2	ASSSGGMNTGELF
TRBV19	TRBJ2-1	ASRTSGSILF
TRBV6-6	TRBJ1-2	ASNPYRINYGYT
TRBV6-1	TRBJ2-2	ATRRAGGPGELF
TRBV13	TRBJ2-3	ASSPGTSGLPGADTQY
TRBV30	TRBJ1-5	AWSSGRRVNQPQH
TRBV7-9	TRBJ2-1	ASSPVSGIGYNEQF
TRBV5-1	TRBJ1-1	ASSSDTLNTEAF
TRBV5-6	TRBJ1-1	ASSPGVSTNTEAF
TRBV15	TRBJ2-5	ATSRGSVAGGEETQY
TRBV30	TRBJ1-6	AWSEGTGSGSPLH
TRBV10-3	TRBJ1-5	AISPNNQPQH
TRBV7-7	TRBJ2-3	ASSSGGTDTQY
TRBV7-3	TRBJ2-3	ASSLSRQGGADTQY
TRBV4-2	TRBJ1-2	ASSQEGRGFYGYT
TRBV5-6	TRBJ1-3	ASSGPLRTNTIY
TRBV30	TRBJ1-1	AWSPSDRETTEAF
TRBV30	TRBJ2-1	AYIAGSYNEQF
TRBV15	TRBJ2-1	ATSRVSQGGSYNEQF
TRBV9	TRBJ1-2	ASSVLTGQGYT
TRBV2	TRBJ2-7	ASSGSGREQY
TRBV27	TRBJ2-1	ASSFRSYNEQF
TRBV28	TRBJ1-2	ASSGQGFGYT
TRBV30	TRBJ1-5	AWSGQHNQPQH
TRBV7-9	TRBJ2-7	ASSLEVRGYEQY
TRBV11-2	TRBJ2-3	ASSLGLAEDSTDTQY
TRBV30	TRBJ2-1	AWAVGGKHNEQF
TRBV19	TRBJ2-1	ASKPLDSYNEQF
TRBV30	TRBJ2-2	AWSVRGAITGELF
TRBV27	TRBJ2-7	ASSFQRTSQVQY
TRBV27	TRBJ2-3	ASSSPGLAGVLTDTQY
TRBV5-6	TRBJ1-5	ASSWGTEQSNQPQH
TRBV11-2	TRBJ2-3	ASSPPASGINTQY
TRBV7-2	TRBJ2-7	ASSPVGGSSYEQY
TRBV5-6	TRBJ1-2	ASGTGKVFYGYT
TRBV9	TRBJ2-7	ASSPQGLGYEQY
TRBV27	TRBJ2-1	ASSLRGTSGALFEQF
TRBV2	TRBJ2-7	ASNGVGTTISSTYEQY
TRBV19	TRBJ1-1	ASSIGRNTEAF
TRBV6-1	TRBJ1-4	ASSEVPWPRS
TRBV6-6	TRBJ1-2	ASSTEDDYGYT
TRBV25-1	TRBJ1-5	ASSPSGYQPQH
TRBV7-9	TRBJ2-3	ASSPGLAGYYSADTQY
TRBV18	TRBJ2-1	ASSPGLGGSPNNEQF
TRBV7-8	TRBJ1-4	ASSLVREKLF
TRBV2	TRBJ2-3	ASSVGTSTDTQY
TRBV30	TRBJ2-7	AWRAPRGSYEQY
TRBV27	TRBJ2-1	ASSPLDHNEQF
TRBV6-5	TRBJ1-2	ASSPRTGAGYT
TRBV6-1	TRBJ2-7	ASREYSPEQY